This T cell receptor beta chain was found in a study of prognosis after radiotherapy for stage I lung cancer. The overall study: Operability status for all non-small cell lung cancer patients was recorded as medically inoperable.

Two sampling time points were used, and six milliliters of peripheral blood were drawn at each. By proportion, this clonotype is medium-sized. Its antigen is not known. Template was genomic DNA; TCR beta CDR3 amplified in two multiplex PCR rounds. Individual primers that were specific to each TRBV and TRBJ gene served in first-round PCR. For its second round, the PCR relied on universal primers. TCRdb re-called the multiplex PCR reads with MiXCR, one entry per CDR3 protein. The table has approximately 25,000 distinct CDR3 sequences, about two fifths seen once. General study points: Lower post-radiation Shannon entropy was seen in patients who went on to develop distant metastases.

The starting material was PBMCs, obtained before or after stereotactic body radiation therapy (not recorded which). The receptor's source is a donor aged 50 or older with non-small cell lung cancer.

The CDR3 DNA follows: TGTGCCAGCAGTTTAGCGGGAGCCTACAATGAGCAGTTCTTC. This codes for CASSLAGAYNEQFF. The chain is built from TRBV27 and TRBJ2-1; TRBD2 matches 7 bases. CDR3 size: 14 residues. V dropped 2 bases and J dropped 2; count of bases not matched to a gene: 0. Germline V gene sequence: CDR1 MNHEY, CDR2 SMNVEV (reference sequence).